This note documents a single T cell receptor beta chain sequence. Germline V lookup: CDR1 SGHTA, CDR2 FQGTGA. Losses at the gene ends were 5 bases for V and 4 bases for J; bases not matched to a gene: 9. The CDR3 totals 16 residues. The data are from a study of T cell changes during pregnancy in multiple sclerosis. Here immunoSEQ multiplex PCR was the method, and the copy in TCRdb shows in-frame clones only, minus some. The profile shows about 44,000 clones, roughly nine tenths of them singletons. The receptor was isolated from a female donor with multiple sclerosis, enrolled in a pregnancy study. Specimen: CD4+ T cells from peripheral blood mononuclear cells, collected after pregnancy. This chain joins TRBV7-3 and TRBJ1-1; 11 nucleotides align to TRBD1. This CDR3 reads CASSPRTGGLGTEAFF. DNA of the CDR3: TGTGCCAGCAGCCCCAGGACAGGGGGCCTTGGCACTGAAGCTTTCTTT.